The clone carrying this TCR beta chain came up many times. Its antigen is as yet unknown. The sample belongs to a study of T-cell reconstitution after alpha-beta-depleted transplantation in children. Study-level findings and limits: Reports say that about two months after transplant, the alpha-beta T cells came out of several hundred graft clones that had expanded. From newly produced T cells came most of the T-cell counts and diversity one year after transplant. There were some patients whose high TCRbeta diversity at day 60 came from surviving recipient T cells and thymic progenitors.

Unique molecular identifiers were incorporated when the TCRbeta library was constructed. TCRdb reprocessed the PCR reads with MiXCR, giving one entry per CDR3 protein. The sample comprises approximately 650,000 distinct CDR3 sequences, about 12% of which are singletons, and around 0.8% rests with the top ten. The ends lost 2 bases at V and 0 bases at J; junction bases unmatched: 13. Germline-derived CDR1 and CDR2 are MNHEY and SVGAGI. This CDR3 has 18 residues. The origin of this receptor is a girl aged 2-10 years with congenital amegakaryocytic thrombocytopenia, due to receive a stem cell transplant. The input for sequencing was PBMCs, taken before TCRalphabeta/CD19-depleted stem cell transplant. The chain links TRBV6-5 to TRBJ2-7; TRBD2 matches at 7 bases. The CDR3 coding sequence is TGTGCCAGCAGTTACAAGTATACGGGAGGACTGAGCTCCTACGAGCAGTACTTC. This encodes CASSYKYTGGLSSYEQYF.